Each of the 32 T cell receptor beta chains below was sequenced from the same sample in a study of cytomegalovirus exposure and HLA in healthy donors. The PCR employed 60 Vbeta primers together with 13 Jbeta primers. Generated by immunoSEQ multiplex PCR, the TCRdb table keeps only in-frame clones and is missing some. The table includes 95,000 to 100,000 clones, approximately 9% detected once. Sequencing used PBMCs. These receptor sequences come from a man aged 45 to 65 in good health and CMV-seropositive.

This clone was recorded a few times. The chain uses TRBV2 and TRBJ1-1; 7 nucleotides agree with TRBD1. Per germline, CDR1 SNHLY and CDR2 FYNNEI. Losses at the gene ends were 11 bases for V and 1 base for J; bases not matched to a gene: 10. There are 14 residues in the CDR3. The CDR3 sequence is CAGSTGAGNTEAFF. In DNA, the CDR3 is TGTGCCGGATCTACAGGGGCGGGGAACACTGAAGCTTTCTTT.

This clone showed up just a few times. The chain is built from TRBV29-1 and TRBJ1-2; D unresolved. Deletions cut 8 bases from V and 7 bases from J, with 23 bases between. CDR1 and CDR2 from the germline V gene are SQVTM and ANQGSEA. The CDR3 contains 14 residues. CDR3 DNA: TGCAGCTTTCTTGCCCCAACAACACCCCCTGGCTACACCTTC. Translated, it gives CSFLAPTTPPGYTF.

V and J are TRBV28 and TRBJ2-7; tentative D call: TRBD1 (6 bases). Per germline, CDR1 MDHEN and CDR2 SYDVKM. The CDR3 covers 12 residues. The V end lost 6 bases, the J end lost 9 bases, and 15 bases lay between the germline ends. The CDR3 nucleotides read TGTGCCAGCAGACCGGGACACCAGGGGCAGTACTTC. This gives the protein CASRPGHQGQYF. Full variable domain (outside the CDR3, taken from reference TRBV28 and TRBJ2-7): DVKVTQSSRYLVKRTGEKVFLECVQDMDHENMFWYRQDPGLGLRLIYFSYDVKMKEKGDIPEGYSVSREKKERFSLILESASTNQTSMYLCASRPGHQGQYFGPGTRLTVT.

CDR3 residues: CASSTWTWRNTEAFF. The CDR3 DNA reads as TGTGCCAGCAGTACCTGGACTTGGCGTAACACTGAAGCTTTCTTT. The chain combines TRBV6-4 with TRBJ1-1; D not resolved. Trimming pared 5 bases from V and 2 bases from J, leaving 15 bases between. The CDR3 length is 15 residues. The germline V gene encodes CDR1 MRHNA and CDR2 SNTAGT.

This clone was observed at least ten times. The V and J genes are TRBV12-5 and TRBJ2-7; 10 bases map to TRBD1. With V trimmed by 4 bases and J by 5 bases, 8 bases remained unmatched. The germline CDR1 and CDR2 sequences are LGHNT and FRNRAP. The CDR3 loop spans 15 amino acids. This chain's CDR3 is CASGSRTGGSDEQYF. In nucleotides, the CDR3 is TGTGCTAGTGGTTCCCGGACAGGGGGGTCGGACGAGCAGTACTTC.

CDR3 bases: TGTGCCAGCAGCTACCGGACTAGCACCGCTTCCTACGAGCAGTACTTC. Protein product: CASSYRTSTASYEQYF. The chain links TRBV7-2 to TRBJ2-7, with 8 bases matching TRBD2. The CDR3 is made up of 16 amino acids. The germline V gene has CDR1 SGHTA and CDR2 FQGNSA. Trimming took 4 bases from V and 1 from J; bases not matched to a gene: 9.

The chain joins TRBV14 to TRBJ2-7, with D perhaps TRBD1 (7 bases). The CDR3 has 14 amino acids. Germline CDR1 is SGHDN and CDR2 is FVKESK. V was clipped by 4 bases and J by 9 bases, with 19 bases between them. DNA for the CDR3: TGTGCCAGCAGCCCGACAGGGAGGAAGACTGGGCAGTACTTC. Its protein is CASSPTGRKTGQYF.

A few counts support this clone. The chain recombines TRBV10-3 with TRBJ1-1, with D perhaps matching TRBD1 (5 bases). The germline CDR1 and CDR2 sequences are ENHRY and SYGVKD. V lost 7 bases and J 0 bases, leaving 18 bases between the germline ends. CDR3 length equals 16 residues. CDR3 DNA: TGTGCCATCACCCTTGGGCCAAAGGGGATGAACACTGAAGCTTTCTTT. Its protein product is CAITLGPKGMNTEAFF.

The rearrangement uses TRBV5-1 and TRBJ2-1, with 9 bases lining up with TRBD2. Germline V CDR1 and CDR2: SGHRS, YFSETQ. The CDR3 sequence is 15 residues long. The ends lost 2 bases at V and 0 bases at J; junction bases unmatched: 0. The CDR3 nucleotides are TGCGCCAGCAGCTTTAGCGGGAGCTCCTACAATGAGCAGTTCTTC. Its translation is CASSFSGSSYNEQFF. Using reference TRBV5-1 and TRBJ2-1 for the parts outside the CDR3, the full variable domain is KAGVTQTPRYLIKTRGQQVTLSCSPISGHRSVSWYQQTPGQGLQFLFEYFSETQRNKGNFPGRFSGRQFSNSRSEMNVSTLELGDSALYLCASSFSGSSYNEQFFGPGTRLTVL.

This clone has only a few counts. The chain joins TRBV15 to TRBJ1-5; 8 bases match TRBD1. The CDR3 consists of 16 residues. CDR1 and CDR2 from the germline V gene are LNHNV and YYDKDF (reference sequence). Trimming removed 1 base from V and 7 bases from J; junction bases left unmatched: 9. This chain's CDR3 is CATSRGTGSPVQPQHF. CDR3 DNA sequence: TGTGCCACCAGCAGAGGGACAGGGTCCCCTGTCCAGCCCCAGCATTTT.

This clone has just a few counts. The rearrangement joins TRBV5-1 to TRBJ2-7, with D perhaps TRBD2 (6 bases). The V end was cut by 4 bases, the J end by 3 bases, with 17 bases between. From germline, CDR1 is SGHRS and CDR2 YFSETQ. The CDR3 sequence is 15 residues long. CDR3 sequence reads: CASSPPGTSLYEQYF. The CDR3 coding sequence is TGCGCCAGCAGCCCCCCCGGGACTTCCCTCTACGAGCAGTACTTC.

This clone was observed many times. The rearrangement links TRBV5-4 to TRBJ2-1, with a possible D match to TRBD2 (7 bases). The CDR3 length is 12 residues. Per the germline V gene, CDR1 is SGHNT and CDR2 is YYREEE (reference sequence). Trimming removed 2 bases at V and 10 bases at J, with 10 bases between. The CDR3: CASSFGGAEQFF. Written as DNA, the CDR3 is TGTGCCAGCAGCTTTGGGGGGGCAGAGCAGTTCTTC.

The chain links TRBV4-3 to TRBJ2-3, with 8 nucleotides matching TRBD2. This CDR3 region has 18 residues. The germline CDR1 and CDR2 sequences are LGHNA and YSLEER. V shed 1 base and J 0 bases; nucleotides not matched to a gene: 9. CDR3 in amino acids: CASSQGRTGGESTDTQYF. For the CDR3, the DNA is TGCGCCAGCAGCCAAGGGCGGACCGGGGGGGAGAGCACAGATACGCAGTATTTT.

In its sample, this clone was seen a few times. The chain couples TRBV11-3 to TRBJ2-7; D is unresolved. The ends were cut back, 0 bases at V and 6 bases at J, with 18 bases in the middle. CDR3 size: 16 residues. Per germline, CDR1 SGHNT and CDR2 YENEEA. DNA of the CDR3: TGTGCCAGCAGCTTAGAGGGCACCACCTCCCCCTCCGAGCAGTACTTC. It yields the protein CASSLEGTTSPSEQYF.

This clone was counted a few times. Other DNA sequences of this sample code for an identical CDR3. The gene calls are TRBV28 and TRBJ2-1; 9 bases fit TRBD2. The V gene's germline CDR1 is MDHEN and CDR2 SYDVKM. There are 13 residues in the CDR3. The V segment lost 6 bases and the J segment 6 bases; nucleotides outside the gene matches: 3. The CDR3 here is CASSLTSGNEQFF. The DNA for the CDR3 is TGTGCCAGCAGCCTGACTAGCGGCAATGAGCAGTTCTTC.

The rearrangement uses TRBV7-3 and TRBJ2-4; D may be TRBD2 (5 bases). Trimming stripped 2 bases from V and 8 bases from J, with 10 bases between. Germline V gene data show CDR1 as SGHTA and CDR2 as FQGTGA. This CDR3 has 13 residues. The CDR3 region is CASSLQGRDIQYF. The CDR3 nucleotides are TGTGCCAGCAGCTTACAAGGGAGAGACATTCAGTACTTC.

This chain links TRBV11-2 with TRBJ1-4; D might be TRBD1 (5 bases). The CDR3 runs to 15 residues. Germline V lookup: CDR1 SGHAT, CDR2 FQNNGV. The V and J ends lost 6 bases and 0 bases respectively, with 11 bases between them. The CDR3 spells CASSPGGATNEKLFF. DNA for the CDR3: TGTGCCAGCAGTCCCGGGGGAGCAACTAATGAAAAACTGTTTTTT.

V usage is TRBV4-3 and J usage is TRBJ2-1; 7 bases match TRBD2. From germline, CDR1 is LGHNA and CDR2 YSLEER. V lost 0 bases, J lost 6 bases, and 5 bases stayed unmatched. This CDR3 has 15 residues. CDR3 sequence: CASSQEGRESNEQFF. The CDR3 coding sequence is TGCGCCAGCAGCCAAGAAGGGCGGGAGAGCAATGAGCAGTTCTTC.

The chain combines TRBV7-9 with TRBJ1-1; D is undetermined. The V gene lost 1 base and the J gene lost 4 bases, with 13 bases spanning the gap. The CDR3 covers 15 residues. Germline V gene lookup returns CDR1 SEHNR and CDR2 FQNEAQ (reference sequence). The CDR3 DNA sequence: TGTGCCAGCAGCTTAGATCCGGGGTCGGGCACTGAAGCTTTCTTT. Protein sequence: CASSLDPGSGTEAFF.

The chain is built from TRBV6-5 and TRBJ1-4; D uncertain. V lost 4 bases and J lost 10, with 13 bases in between. The CDR3 runs 13 residues. In germline, CDR1 is MNHEY, CDR2 SVGAGI. CDR3 sequence: CASSFGSFGKLFF. For the CDR3, the DNA is TGTGCCAGCAGTTTCGGGTCCTTTGGAAAACTGTTTTTT.

CDR3 bases: TGTGCCAGCAGCGCTGGGACAGGGGGCGAGGGACAGCCCCAGCATTTT. Protein product: CASSAGTGGEGQPQHF. The J gene is TRBJ1-5, the V gene TRBV9, with 12 bases fitting TRBD1. The V gene end was trimmed by 3 bases and the J gene end by 7 bases; junction bases not matched to a gene: 8. The germline CDR1 and CDR2 sequences are SGDLS and YYNGEE. This CDR3 is 16 amino acids long.

This clone was counted between two and nine times. This rearrangement joins TRBV28 to TRBJ1-3, with 7 bases identical to TRBD1. The CDR3 is 15 amino acids. V dropped 5 bases and J dropped 3; count of bases not matched to a gene: 7. CDR1 MDHEN and CDR2 SYDVKM come from the germline V gene. The CDR3 DNA reads as TGTGCCAGCAGTGGACAGGATGCGGGTGGAAACACCATATATTTT. It encodes CASSGQDAGGNTIYF.

The V call is TRBV7-6, the J call TRBJ2-2, with 7 bases lining up with TRBD2. The CDR3 spans 15 residues. Looked up from germline, CDR1 is SGHVS and CDR2 is FNYEAQ. J gave up 4 bases and V 2 bases, and 4 bases lay outside the gene matches. CDR3 residues: CASSLMRGSTGELFF. The CDR3 DNA reads TGTGCCAGCAGCTTAATGCGCGGGAGCACCGGGGAGCTGTTTTTT. The full variable domain, with the rest looked up from reference TRBV7-6 and TRBJ2-2, is GAGVSQSPRYKVTKRGQDVALRCDPISGHVSLYWYRQALGQGPEFLTYFNYEAQQDKSGLPNDRFSAERPEGSISTLTIQRTEQRDSAMYRCASSLMRGSTGELFFGEGSRLTVL.

This rearrangement joins TRBV14 to TRBJ2-1; the D is unclear. This CDR3 has 15 amino acids. The germline V gene encodes CDR1 SGHDN and CDR2 FVKESK. V lost 5 bases to trimming and J lost 0 bases, with 11 bases between them. CDR3 coding DNA: TGTGCCAGCAGCTACGACTCCAGCTCCTACAATGAGCAGTTCTTC. Translated, it gives CASSYDSSSYNEQFF.

This rearrangement joins TRBV29-1 to TRBJ1-1; TRBD1 might be the D (5 bases). CDR1 SQVTM and CDR2 ANQGSEA come from the germline V gene. The V end was cut by 0 bases, the J end by 3 bases, with 17 bases between. CDR3 length: 16 residues. The CDR3: CSVEDRRWGRDTEAFF. As DNA, the CDR3 is TGCAGCGTTGAAGATCGACGGTGGGGCAGGGACACTGAAGCTTTCTTT.

This clone has more than one count but fewer than ten. This sequence joins TRBV28 and TRBJ1-5; 11 nucleotides align to TRBD1. Germline trimming cut 5 bases from V and 7 bases from J; bases unmatched to any gene: 7. This CDR3 contains 15 residues. In germline, CDR1 is MDHEN, CDR2 SYDVKM. CDR3 sequence: CASSPRDRGDQPQHF. The CDR3 DNA is TGTGCCAGCAGTCCCCGGGACAGGGGGGACCAGCCCCAGCATTTT.

The gene calls are TRBV5-1 and TRBJ2-2; TRBD1 agrees at 8 bases. The V segment lost 0 bases and the J segment 5 bases; nucleotides outside the gene matches: 6. Germline CDR1 SGHRS, CDR2 YFSETQ. The CDR3 runs 16 residues. CDR3 protein: CASSLVSGGQTGELFF. The CDR3 DNA is TGCGCCAGCAGCTTGGTCTCAGGGGGCCAAACCGGGGAGCTGTTTTTT.

This clone was detected only a few times. The V call is TRBV15, the J call TRBJ1-4; 9 positions agree with TRBD1. Germline CDR1 reads LNHNV; CDR2 reads YYDKDF (reference sequence). The trim removed 0 bases at V and 8 bases at J, leaving 7 bases unmatched. This CDR3 has 16 residues. The DNA of the CDR3 is TGTGCCACCAGCAGAGATCCGGGACAGGGTCACGAAAAACTGTTTTTT. Residues: CATSRDPGQGHEKLFF.

There are a few counts of this clone. The chain combines TRBV27 with TRBJ2-7; 8 bases align to TRBD1. The germline CDR1 and CDR2 sequences are MNHEY and SMNVEV (reference sequence). The V gene end was trimmed by 6 bases and the J gene end by 3 bases; junction bases not matched to a gene: 10. The CDR3 covers 15 residues. The CDR3 DNA follows: TGTGCCAGCAGCAAACAGACAGGGGCGGTCTACGAGCAGTACTTC. This sequence encodes CASSKQTGAVYEQYF.

This chain connects TRBV7-2 to TRBJ2-7, with D perhaps TRBD2 (5 bases). Germline V CDR1 and CDR2: SGHTA, FQGNSA. Trimming shortened V by 3 bases and J by 1 base, and 19 bases separated the two germline ends. The CDR3 spans 17 residues. CDR3 in DNA: TGTGCCAGCAGCTTGGCCCGAGGGCGGGCACCATCCTACGAGCAGTACTTC. Residues: CASSLARGRAPSYEQYF.

This clone was seen a few times. The chain uses TRBV7-3 and TRBJ1-2, with 7 nucleotides matching TRBD1. The V and J ends lost 1 base and 0 bases, in that order; junction bases with no gene match: 2. From germline, CDR1 is SGHTA and CDR2 FQGTGA. The CDR3 totals 15 residues. The CDR3 DNA is TGTGCCAGCAGCTTAAGCGGGACAGCTAACTATGGCTACACCTTC. Translation: CASSLSGTANYGYTF. The whole variable domain, filled in from reference TRBV7-3 and TRBJ1-2, reads GAGVSQTPSNKVTEKGKYVELRCDPISGHTALYWYRQSLGQGPEFLIYFQGTGAADDSGLPNDRFFAVRPEGSVSTLKIQRTERGDSAVYLCASSLSGTANYGYTFGSGTRLTVV.

This clone was seen a few times. J is TRBJ2-7 and V is TRBV4-1, with 9 bases lining up with TRBD1. The CDR3 has 14 residues. Per germline, CDR1 MGHRA and CDR2 YSYEKL. Losses at the gene ends were 4 bases for V and 0 bases for J; bases not matched to a gene: 1. The DNA for the CDR3 is TGCGCCAGCAGCCGGGGACAGGGCTCCTACGAGCAGTACTTC. Residues: CASSRGQGSYEQYF.